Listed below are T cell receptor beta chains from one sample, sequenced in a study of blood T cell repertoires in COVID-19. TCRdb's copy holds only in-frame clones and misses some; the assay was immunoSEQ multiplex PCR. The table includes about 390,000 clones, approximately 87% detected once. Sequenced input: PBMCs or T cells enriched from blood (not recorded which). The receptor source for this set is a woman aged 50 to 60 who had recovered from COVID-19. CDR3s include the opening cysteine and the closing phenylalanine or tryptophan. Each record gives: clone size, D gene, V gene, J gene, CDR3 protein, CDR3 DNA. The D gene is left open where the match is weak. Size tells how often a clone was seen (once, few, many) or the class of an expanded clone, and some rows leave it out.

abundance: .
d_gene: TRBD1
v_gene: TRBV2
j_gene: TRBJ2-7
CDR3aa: CASSGDRSSDEQYF
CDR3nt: TGTGCCAGCAGTGGGGACAGGTCGTCCGACGAGCAGTACTTC

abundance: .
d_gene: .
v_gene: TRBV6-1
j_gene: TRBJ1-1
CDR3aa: CASSEDQGFTASLNTEAFF
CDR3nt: TGTGCCAGCAGTGAAGATCAGGGGTTCACGGCCTCCTTGAACACTGAAGCTTTCTTT

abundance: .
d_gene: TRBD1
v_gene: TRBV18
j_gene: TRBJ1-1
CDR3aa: CASSPNRGTAITEAFF
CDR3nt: TGTGCCAGCTCGCCCAACCGCGGGACAGCCATTACTGAAGCTTTCTTT

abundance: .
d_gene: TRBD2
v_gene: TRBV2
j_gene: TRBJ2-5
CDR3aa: CASSRRTSSQETQYF
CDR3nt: TGTGCCAGCAGCCGCCGGACTAGCTCCCAAGAGACCCAGTACTTC

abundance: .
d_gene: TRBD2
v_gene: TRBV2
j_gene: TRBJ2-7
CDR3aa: CASSPSSGGFFYEQYF
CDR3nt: TGTGCCAGCAGTCCATCTAGCGGGGGGTTTTTTTACGAGCAGTACTTC

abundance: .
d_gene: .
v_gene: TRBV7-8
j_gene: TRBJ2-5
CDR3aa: CASSRASSETQYF
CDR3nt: TGTGCCAGCAGCCGTGCGAGTTCAGAGACCCAGTACTTC

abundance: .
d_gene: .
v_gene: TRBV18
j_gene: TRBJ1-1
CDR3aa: CASSPQSPAGTEAFF
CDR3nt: TGTGCCAGCTCACCCCAAAGTCCGGCGGGCACTGAAGCTTTCTTT

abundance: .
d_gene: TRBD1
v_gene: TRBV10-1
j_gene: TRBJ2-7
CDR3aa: CASSVTGTAPSYEQYF
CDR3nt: TGCGCCAGCAGCGTTACTGGGACAGCGCCTTCCTACGAGCAGTACTTC

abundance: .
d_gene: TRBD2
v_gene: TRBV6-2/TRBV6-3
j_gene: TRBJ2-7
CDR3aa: CASSLLAGVPTYEQYF
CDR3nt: TGTGCCAGCAGTTTGCTAGCGGGGGTCCCCACCTACGAGCAGTACTTC

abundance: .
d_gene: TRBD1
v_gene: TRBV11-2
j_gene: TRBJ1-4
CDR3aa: CASSLDLLVQGEEKLFF
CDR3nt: TGTGCCAGCAGCTTAGATTTATTGGTGCAGGGGGAAGAAAAACTGTTTTTT

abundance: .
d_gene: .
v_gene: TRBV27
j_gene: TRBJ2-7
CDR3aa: CASSLTFTAGPYEQYF
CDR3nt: TGTGCCAGCAGCCTCACCTTTACTGCTGGTCCCTACGAGCAGTACTTC

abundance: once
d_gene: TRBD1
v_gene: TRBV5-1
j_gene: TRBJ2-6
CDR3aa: CASSYYLGTDWAGANVLTF
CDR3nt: TGCGCCAGCAGCTACTACCTCGGGACAGACTGGGCTGGGGCCAACGTCCTGACTTTC

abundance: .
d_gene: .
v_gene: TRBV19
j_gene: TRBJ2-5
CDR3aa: CASSIGFGQRETQYF
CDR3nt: TGTGCCAGTAGTATAGGTTTTGGGCAGAGAGAGACCCAGTACTTC

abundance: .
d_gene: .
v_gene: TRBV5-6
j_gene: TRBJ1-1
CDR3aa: CASSSVGGAEAFF
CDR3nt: TGTGCCAGCAGCTCGGTGGGCGGGGCTGAAGCTTTCTTT

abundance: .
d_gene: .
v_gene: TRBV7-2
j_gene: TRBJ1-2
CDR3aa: CASTPARGRNYGYTF
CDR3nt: TGTGCCAGCACCCCCGCACGGGGTAGGAACTATGGCTACACCTTC

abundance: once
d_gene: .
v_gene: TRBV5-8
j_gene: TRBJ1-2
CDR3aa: CASSPYEGYTF
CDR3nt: TGTGCCAGCAGCCCATATGAGGGCTACACCTTC

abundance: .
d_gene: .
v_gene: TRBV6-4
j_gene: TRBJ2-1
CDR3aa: CASSALTGFGNEQFF
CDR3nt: TGTGCCAGCAGTGCCCTTACAGGGTTCGGCAATGAGCAGTTCTTC

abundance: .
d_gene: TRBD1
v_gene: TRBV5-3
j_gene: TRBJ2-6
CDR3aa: CASGAGGSGANVLTF
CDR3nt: TGTGCCAGTGGAGCAGGGGGTTCTGGGGCCAACGTCCTGACTTTC

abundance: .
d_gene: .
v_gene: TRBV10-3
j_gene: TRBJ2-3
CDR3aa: CAISARGPSTDTQYF
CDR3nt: TGTGCCATCAGTGCAAGAGGGCCTAGCACAGATACGCAGTATTTT

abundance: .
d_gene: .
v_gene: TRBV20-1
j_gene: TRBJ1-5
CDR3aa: CSASGGLGGLRDSNQPQHF
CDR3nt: TGCAGTGCTAGTGGGGGTCTTGGGGGACTCAGGGATAGCAATCAGCCCCAGCATTTT

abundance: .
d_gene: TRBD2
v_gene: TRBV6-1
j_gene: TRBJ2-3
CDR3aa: CASSETGGWDTQYF
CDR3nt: TGTGCCAGCAGTGAGACGGGGGGGTGGGATACGCAGTATTTT

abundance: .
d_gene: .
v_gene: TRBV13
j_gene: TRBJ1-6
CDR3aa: CASSLGKGIGSYNSPLHF
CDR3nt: TGTGCCAGCAGCTTAGGCAAGGGGATCGGCTCCTATAATTCACCCCTCCACTTT

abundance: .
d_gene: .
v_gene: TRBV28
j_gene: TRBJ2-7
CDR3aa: CASKITIQGIYEQYF
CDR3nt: TGTGCCAGCAAGATAACGATTCAGGGAATCTACGAGCAGTACTTC

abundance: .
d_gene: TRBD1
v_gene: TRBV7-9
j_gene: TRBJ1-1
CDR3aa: CASSYGTGQLNTEAFF
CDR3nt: TGTGCCAGCAGCTATGGCACGGGACAGTTGAACACTGAAGCTTTCTTT

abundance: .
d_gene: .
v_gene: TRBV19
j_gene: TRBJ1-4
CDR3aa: CASSTLTMADEKLFF
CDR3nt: TGTGCCAGTAGTACCCTGACCATGGCGGATGAAAAACTGTTTTTT

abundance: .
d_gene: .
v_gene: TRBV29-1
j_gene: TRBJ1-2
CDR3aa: CSVTTGFDNYGYTF
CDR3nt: TGCAGCGTTACCACAGGGTTTGACAACTATGGCTACACCTTC

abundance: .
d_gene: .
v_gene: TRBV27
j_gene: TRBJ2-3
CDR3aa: CASSFSTAGDTQYF
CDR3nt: TGTGCCAGCAGTTTCTCGACCGCGGGAGATACGCAGTATTTT

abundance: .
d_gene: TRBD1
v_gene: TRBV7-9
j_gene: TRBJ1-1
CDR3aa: CASSRDRAHTEAFF
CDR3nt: TGTGCCAGCAGCCGGGACAGGGCCCACACTGAAGCTTTCTTT

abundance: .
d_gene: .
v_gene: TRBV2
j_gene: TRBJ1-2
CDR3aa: CASSEAGGYGYTF
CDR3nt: TGTGCCAGCAGTGAAGCAGGGGGCTATGGCTACACCTTC

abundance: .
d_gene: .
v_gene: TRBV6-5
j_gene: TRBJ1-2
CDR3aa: CASGYRTHYGYTF
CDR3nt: TGTGCCAGCGGTTATCGGACACACTATGGCTACACCTTC

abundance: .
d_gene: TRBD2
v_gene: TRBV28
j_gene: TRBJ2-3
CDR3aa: CASSFQAGTDTQYF
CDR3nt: TGTGCCAGCAGTTTTCAAGCGGGGACAGATACGCAGTATTTT

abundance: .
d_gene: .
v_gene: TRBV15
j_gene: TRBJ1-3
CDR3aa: CATSKGDSGGGNTIYF
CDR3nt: TGTGCCACCAGCAAAGGGGACTCTGGAGGTGGAAACACCATATATTTT